The clone carrying this T cell receptor (beta chain) was counted only a few times. This record comes from a study of CD8 T cells in ankylosing spondylitis. TCRdb used MiXCR to reprocess the 5' RACE reads, holding one entry per CDR3 protein. The sample holds under 450,000 distinct CDR3 sequences, roughly 20% seen once. The CDR3 is 13 residues long. V lost 3 bases to trimming and J lost 2 bases, with 7 bases between them. Sequencing was done on a sample of blood, either unsorted or a sorted T cell fraction (not recorded which). This receptor was obtained from a male donor with ankylosing spondylitis or in good health (not recorded which). The chain joins TRBV12-3 or TRBV12-4 to TRBJ2-5; weak D call: TRBD1 (5 bases). CDR3 sequence reads: CASSLDTQETQYF. CDR3 sequence (DNA): TGTGCCAGCAGTTTGGACACACAAGAGACCCAGTACTTC.